Sequencing of this T cell receptor beta chain was carried out in a study of blood T cell repertoires in COVID-19. In the original processing: It was from reference gene primer amplification that nucleated cell counts were estimated. The repertoire was sequenced with immunoSEQ multiplex PCR; TCRdb's copy has only in-frame clones and lacks some. V, J and clone size reflect that table, while D and trimming were determined from the DNA. The repertoire holds approximately 240,000 clones, with around 85% as singletons. The sequence came from a woman aged 25 to 39 who had recovered from COVID-19. The sample comprised peripheral blood.

Here the CDR3 reads CASRTGWTEAFF. In nucleotides, the CDR3 is TGTGCCAGCAGGACAGGGTGGACTGAAGCTTTCTTT. This chain uses TRBV6-5 with TRBJ1-1, with TRBD1 matching over 7 bases. V was clipped by 6 bases and J by 5 bases; unmatched bases: 3. Germline CDR1 reads MNHEY; CDR2 reads SVGAGI. This CDR3 has 12 amino acids.